This T cell receptor (beta chain) was recovered during a study of molecular identifiers for immune sequencing clone quantification. Germline assignment: CDR1 SGHRS and CDR2 YFSETQ. The CDR3 spans 14 residues. TCRdb analysed the PCR reads with MiXCR anew, one entry per CDR3 protein. This table has more than 450,000 distinct CDR3 sequences, 20% to 25% appearing once. In the case of this clonotype: With a much larger clone just one base away, this may be a read error.

The V and J genes are TRBV5-1 and TRBJ2-7, with TRBD1 as a possible D gene (6 bases). Sequencing was carried out using naive CD8+ T cells from blood, with Jurkat cell RNA spiked in. Regarding subset: FACS-sorted CD8+CD4-CCR7+CD45RA+ naive T cells. This clonotype was sampled from a human donor in good health. Some libraries in this study had Jurkat cell RNA spiked in. CDR3 nucleotides: TGCGCCGGCAGCTCCCGGGACAACAACTACGAGCAGTACTTC. This codes for CAGSSRDNNYEQYF.